The 22 T cell receptor beta chains reported below all come from one sample, sequenced in a study of shared clonotypes between healthy human individuals. Method: immunoSEQ multiplex PCR; TCRdb's copy keeps in-frame clones and lacks some. Found here are over a million clones, 70% to 80% of them singletons; the top ten hold around 0.47%. The sample taken for sequencing was memory CD4+ T cells from PBMCs. As for subset: CD45RA-negative fraction. These receptors came from a man aged 18 to 35 in good health. Some clones in this sample may be carry-over from other donors' samples.

This clone was recorded only once. J is TRBJ1-2 and V is TRBV28, with TRBD1 identical over 7 bases. Germline V CDR1 and CDR2: MDHEN, SYDVKM. V was clipped by 6 bases and J by 8 bases; unmatched bases: 9. There are 13 residues in the CDR3. CDR3 in DNA: TGTGCCAGCAGATCGACAGGGCTGGGAGGCTACACCTTC. It specifies CASRSTGLGGYTF.

The chain carries TRBV5-1 and TRBJ1-3; D not certain. Trimming took off 0 bases at V and 0 bases at J, with 10 bases between the two ends. From germline, CDR1 is SGHRS and CDR2 YFSETQ. CDR3 length equals 16 residues. The DNA for the CDR3 is TGCGCCAGCAGCTTGGATCTCGGAGCCTCTGGAAACACCATATATTTT. Protein product: CASSLDLGASGNTIYF.

To note about this clone: The same CDR3 arises from other DNA sequences in this sample as well. The chain recombines TRBV11-2 with TRBJ2-7; D remains unclear. Trimming took 4 bases from V and 3 from J, leaving 7 bases between them. This CDR3 comprises 12 residues. Germline V CDR1 and CDR2: SGHAT, FQNNGV. The CDR3: CASSSYSYEQYF. The CDR3 DNA is TGTGCCAGCAGCTCGTATAGCTACGAGCAGTACTTC.

The chain uses TRBV6-5 and TRBJ1-5, with D possibly TRBD1 on 5 matching bases. Germline CDR1 MNHEY, CDR2 SVGAGI. V was clipped by 5 bases and J by 7 bases, with 15 bases between them. This CDR3 contains 14 residues. Here the CDR3 reads CASSKRRGNQPQHF. CDR3 DNA: TGTGCCAGCAGTAAACGCCGGGGGAACCAGCCCCAGCATTTT.

The chain has TRBV7-3 and TRBJ2-2; 9 bases fit TRBD2. CDR3 size: 17 residues. Germline values: CDR1 SGHTA, CDR2 FQGTGA. Losses at the gene ends were 6 bases for V and 2 bases for J; bases not matched to a gene: 10. CDR3 in DNA: TGTGCCAGCAGAGGGGGGAGTAGCGGGAGTAACACCGGGGAGCTGTTTTTT. Translated: CASRGGSSGSNTGELFF.

This chain joins TRBV5-4 and TRBJ2-3, with a weak D call TRBD2 (6 bases). CDR3 length: 18 residues. The germline gives CDR1 SGHNT, CDR2 YYREEE (reference sequence). Trimming stripped 4 bases from V and 6 bases from J, with 27 bases between. CDR3 sequence: CASSNPLPGLAMGDTQYF. The CDR3 DNA sequence: TGTGCCAGCAGCAACCCTCTCCCGGGACTGGCAATGGGGGATACGCAGTATTTT.

The rearrangement links TRBV30 to TRBJ2-3; the D gene could be TRBD1 or TRBD2 (6 bases each). The V gene lost 0 bases and the J gene lost 5 bases, with 21 bases spanning the gap. Germline loops: CDR1 GTSNPN, CDR2 SVGIG (reference sequence). This CDR3 spans 17 amino acids. The CDR3 spells CAWSVLLGGGGKDTQYF. DNA for the CDR3: TGTGCCTGGAGTGTACTCCTGGGGGGCGGAGGGAAAGATACGCAGTATTTT.

This sequence joins TRBV28 and TRBJ2-7, with TRBD1 as a possible D gene (6 bases). Per germline, CDR1 MDHEN and CDR2 SYDVKM. The V end lost 6 bases, the J end lost 3 bases, and 9 bases lay between the germline ends. This CDR3 region has 12 residues. CDR3 in amino acids: CASRRQDYEQYF. As DNA, the CDR3 is TGTGCCAGCAGACGACAGGACTACGAGCAGTACTTC.

V gene TRBV6-1 combines with J gene TRBJ1-2; TRBD1 is a possible D gene (5 bases). The length of the CDR3 is 11 residues. Germline V lookup: CDR1 MNHNS, CDR2 SASEGT. Trimming left V 2 bases short and J 8 bases short, with 6 bases between. CDR3 sequence: CASSEWGGYTF. CDR3 coding DNA: TGTGCCAGCAGTGAATGGGGGGGCTACACCTTC.

This clone appeared a single time. The gene calls are TRBV5-1 and TRBJ2-7; TRBD2 aligns across 11 bases. After removal of 4 bases from V and 5 bases from J, the junction contained 11 bases not matched to a gene. Per germline, CDR1 SGHRS and CDR2 YFSETQ. The CDR3 sequence is 16 residues long. The CDR3 coding sequence is TGCGCCAGCAGCCCTCCGGCTAGCGGGAGGATCCACGAGCAGTACTTC. Its protein is CASSPPASGRIHEQYF.

The CDR3 DNA follows: TGCGCCAGCAGCCTGGGTCCAGCGGGAGAATCGAATGAGCAGTTCTTC. This gives the protein CASSLGPAGESNEQFF. V is TRBV5-1 and J is TRBJ2-1; 8 nucleotides align to TRBD2. Germline values: CDR1 SGHRS, CDR2 YFSETQ. The CDR3 has 16 amino acids. The trim removed 4 bases at V and 7 bases at J, leaving 13 bases unmatched. The whole variable domain, filled in from reference TRBV5-1 and TRBJ2-1, reads KAGVTQTPRYLIKTRGQQVTLSCSPISGHRSVSWYQQTPGQGLQFLFEYFSETQRNKGNFPGRFSGRQFSNSRSEMNVSTLELGDSALYLCASSLGPAGESNEQFFGPGTRLTVL.

This clone was observed a few times. V gene TRBV6-5 combines with J gene TRBJ2-3; tentatively, D is TRBD1 or TRBD2 (5 bases each). The CDR3 is 13 residues long. V dropped 7 bases and J dropped 6 bases, with 14 bases sitting between them. The germline gives CDR1 MNHEY, CDR2 SVGAGI. This chain's CDR3 is CASTQIGEDTQYF. The CDR3 region has the DNA TGTGCCAGCACCCAGATAGGGGAGGATACGCAGTATTTT.

This clone came up a few times. The rearrangement joins TRBV2 to TRBJ1-2, with D possibly matching TRBD1 (5 bases). V lost 8 bases and J 4 bases, leaving 17 bases between the germline ends. Germline V lookup: CDR1 SNHLY, CDR2 FYNNEI. The CDR3 contains 14 residues. The CDR3 bases are TGTGCCAGCGTTCTGGGGCGTACTTTCTATGGCTACACCTTC. Amino acids: CASVLGRTFYGYTF. Combining the CDR3 with reference TRBV2 and TRBJ1-2 gives the whole variable domain EPEVTQTPSHQVTQMGQEVILRCVPISNHLYFYWYRQILGQKVEFLVSFYNNEISEKSEIFDDQFSVERPDGSNFTLKIRSTKLEDSAMYFCASVLGRTFYGYTFGSGTRLTVV.

J is TRBJ1-5 and V is TRBV28; perhaps TRBD1 as D (5 bases). CDR3 length equals 16 residues. Per the germline V gene, CDR1 is MDHEN and CDR2 is SYDVKM. Trimming removed 2 bases at V and 2 bases at J, with 13 bases between. CDR3 amino acids: CASSLAGRGGNQPQHF. The CDR3 region has the DNA TGTGCCAGCAGTTTAGCGGGGAGGGGTGGCAATCAGCCCCAGCATTTT. Drawing the rest from reference TRBV28 and TRBJ1-5, the complete variable domain is DVKVTQSSRYLVKRTGEKVFLECVQDMDHENMFWYRQDPGLGLRLIYFSYDVKMKEKGDIPEGYSVSREKKERFSLILESASTNQTSMYLCASSLAGRGGNQPQHFGDGTRLSIL.

The chain couples TRBV19 to TRBJ1-5; no clear D gene. V lost 6 bases and J lost 4, with 16 bases in between. The germline CDR1 and CDR2 sequences are LNHDA and SQIVND (reference sequence). The CDR3 is 15 residues long. CDR3 sequence reads: CASRLSLRRNQPQHF. The CDR3 coding sequence is TGTGCCAGTAGGCTCAGCCTACGGAGAAATCAGCCCCAGCATTTT.

A note on this clone: The sample carries other DNA sequences with the same CDR3. The chain recombines TRBV5-1 with TRBJ2-3; 11 nucleotides agree with TRBD2. From germline, CDR1 is SGHRS and CDR2 YFSETQ. CDR3 size: 15 residues. V gave up 4 bases and J gave up 3 bases; unmatched junction bases: 4. CDR3 coding DNA: TGCGCCAGCAGCAGGGGGACTAGCGGAACAGATACGCAGTATTTT. It is translated as CASSRGTSGTDTQYF.

V and J are TRBV29-1 and TRBJ2-1; D call uncertain. Per the germline V gene, CDR1 is SQVTM and CDR2 is ANQGSEA. Deletions cut 2 bases from V and 6 bases from J, with 14 bases between. The CDR3 covers 14 residues. CDR3 in amino acids: CSVEPGPGLNEQFF. The CDR3 DNA follows: TGCAGCGTTGAACCCGGGCCTGGCCTCAATGAGCAGTTCTTC.

The chain is built from TRBV5-1 and TRBJ2-7, with D possibly matching TRBD2 (5 bases). Germline V gene lookup returns CDR1 SGHRS and CDR2 YFSETQ. The V and J ends lost 1 base and 3 bases respectively, with 8 bases between them. The CDR3 runs to 13 residues. The CDR3 loop reads CASSLNRGYEQYF. CDR3 sequence (DNA): TGCGCCAGCAGCTTGAACCGGGGCTACGAGCAGTACTTC.

V gene TRBV5-4 combines with J gene TRBJ1-5; D gene ambiguous. Trimming cost V 1 base and J 0 bases, with 11 bases left between them. CDR3 length: 16 residues. The germline V gene encodes CDR1 SGHNT and CDR2 YYREEE (reference sequence). In nucleotides, the CDR3 is TGTGCCAGCAGCTTGTACGGCCGAGGTAGCAATCAGCCCCAGCATTTT. Protein sequence: CASSLYGRGSNQPQHF.

The J gene is TRBJ1-2, the V gene TRBV5-1, with D perhaps TRBD1 (6 bases). Germline CDR1 SGHRS, CDR2 YFSETQ. Trimming removed 2 bases at V and 10 bases at J, with 15 bases between. This CDR3 comprises 13 residues. The CDR3 DNA is TGCGCCAGCAGCTTTAACAGGGAAACCCCCTACACCTTC. Translating it yields CASSFNRETPYTF.

V and J are TRBV5-4 and TRBJ1-1, with D possibly matching TRBD1 (6 bases). Trimming stripped 0 bases from V and 11 bases from J, with 11 bases between. This CDR3 region has 12 residues. Germline CDR1 SGHNT, CDR2 YYREEE (reference sequence). CDR3 loop: CASSLGGAGAFF. The CDR3 DNA is TGTGCCAGCAGCTTGGGGGGGGCTGGGGCTTTCTTT.

The chain recombines TRBV28 with TRBJ1-2; the match to TRBD1 covers 9 bases. The CDR3 runs to 14 residues. The germline CDR1 and CDR2 sequences are MDHEN and SYDVKM. V lost 5 bases and J lost 3; bases outside the gene matches: 4. The chain's CDR3 is CASSTTGGDYGYTF. In DNA, the CDR3 is TGTGCCAGCAGTACTACAGGGGGCGACTATGGCTACACCTTC.